This T cell receptor beta chain was captured by sequencing in a study of blood T cell repertoires in COVID-19. On the study more broadly: Collection of acute and convalescent COVID-19 samples took place in the United States, Italy and Spain. PBMCs, B-cell-depleted T cells, or T cells provided the cDNA or gDNA that made up the material.

Original methodology: Reference gene primer amplification gave estimated nucleated cell counts. The table came from immunoSEQ multiplex PCR; TCRdb's copy has only in-frame clones and leaves some out. V and J calls and clone size are those listed in that table; D and trimming were worked out from the DNA. This table holds 450,000 or so clones, 89% found once. Seattle patients were enrolled during active infection and followed longitudinally. Trimming removed 2 bases from V and 9 bases from J, with 5 bases in between. Germline-derived CDR1 and CDR2 are SGHNT and YENEEA. This CDR3 is built from 11 residues.

The chain recombines TRBV11-3 with TRBJ2-1; D unclear. The receptor's source is a man aged 18 to 30 with COVID-19, enrolled during active disease. Sequencing was carried out using peripheral blood. CDR3 region: CASSLYGEQFF. Here the CDR3 DNA reads TGTGCCAGCAGCTTATACGGTGAGCAGTTCTTC.